This TCR beta chain was recorded in a study of type 1 regulatory T cells. Study-level background: T-allo10 is a Tr1-enriched, alloantigen-specific CD4 T cell product made in vitro.

TCRdb ran MiXCR on the reads and lists one entry per CDR3 protein. Here the sample spans roughly 71,000 distinct CDR3 sequences, about 69% being singletons. This CDR3 contains 14 residues. V dropped 2 bases and J dropped 5 bases, with 12 bases sitting between them. CDR1 is MNHEY, CDR2 SVGAGI, per germline. T-allo10 cells from the graft donor were described as anergic, host-alloantigen-specific, and alloantigen-specific suppressors. This clonotype was found a few times. The antigen remains unidentified. The sample was cultured T cells, either the whole culture or a sorted T cell fraction (not recorded which). Subset here: Tr1-enriched cell product generated in vitro against host alloantigens. The chain has TRBV6-5 and TRBJ2-5; tentative D call: TRBD2 (7 bases). This receptor was identified in a human donor in good health. DNA of the CDR3: TGTGCCAGCAGTTACGCTCGGGGGGCGGAGACCCAGTACTTC. Its translation: CASSYARGAETQYF.